The entry below gives a single T cell receptor beta chain sequence along with its context. Its antigen is still unknown. No base quality information exists; no much larger clone differs at one position. The data are from a study of CD8+ T cells in alopecia areata (dated by TCRdb to 2016 to 2019). In terms of the full investigation: The treated patients, all with moderate-to-severe alopecia areata, were enrolled in an open-label pilot trial of oral tofacitinib given at 5 to 10 mg twice daily. The RNA source kit depended on sample type: the PAXgene miRNA kit for fixed scalp, the miRNeasy kit for PBMCs, and the RNeasy kit for mouse skin. On the human side, TCRbeta sequencing was run on scalp tissue and on sorted CD4+ and CD8+ peripheral blood T cells from healthy controls and from alopecia areata patients with either patchy or totalis/universalis disease. Tofacitinib was administered for 6 to 18 months, and 6 months of follow-up off drug were then conducted to assess delayed response and recurrence. The SALT score, which quantifies the percentage of affected scalp surface area, was used to measure disease severity in treated patients. In both human patients and the C3H/HeJ mouse model, the study applied high-throughput TCRbeta sequencing to look at T cell clonal expansion in alopecia areata. Clonality in the scalp was compared among normal scalp (n=4), patchy alopecia areata scalp (n=8), and alopecia totalis/universalis scalp (n=8). immunoSEQ multiplex PCR using 35 Vbeta forward primers and 13 Jbeta reverse primers was used to amplify TCRbeta CDR3 regions. Tofacitinib-treated patients had biopsies at baseline and at 4 and 24 weeks of treatment, with a later scalp biopsy in several patients. Broader findings and caveats from the paper: Because the treated cohort was small and had just a single nonresponder, larger studies are needed to establish links between baseline CD8+ expansion and response. Unlike mouse skin, where gammadelta T cells dominate, normal human skin contains resident alphabeta T cells that get sequenced too, which complicates analysis of the scalp TCR repertoire. Scalp clonality and the number of expanded CD8+ clones among the top 100 scalp clones were significantly decreased by tofacitinib. Compared with mice, TCR sequences shared between patients were less clear, possibly partly because of HLA diversity across the patient population. Lesional scalp, especially in alopecia totalis/universalis, showed higher clonality and more expanded CD8+ clones than normal scalp, suggesting antigenic drive. Many expanded lesional clones were found to persist in scalp and blood during tofacitinib treatment, and relapse after treatment cessation may be partly explained by this persistence.

The CDR3 goes from the cysteine to the phenylalanine over 12 residues. The CDR3 DNA has 36 bases and is translated from base 1. At the junction V is shortened by 4 bases and J by 7 bases, with 12 bases in between. CDR1 SGHDT and CDR2 YYEEEE were looked up in the germline V gene. The treatment or condition label of this sample denotes: oral pan-JAK inhibitor, 5-10 mg twice daily. Lesional scalp punch biopsies and peripheral blood were obtained from alopecia areata patients. PBMCs were isolated by density centrifugation and stained for CD3, CD4 and CD8, after which CD4+ and CD8+ T cells were sorted on a FACSAria. Library preparation employed the immunoSEQ multiplex PCR assay. For TCR sequencing, RNA was extracted from every sample and reverse transcribed into cDNA to serve as template. First-strand cDNA was synthesized with SuperScript III using a 2:1 mix of oligo-dT and random hexamers. A synthetic immune receptor repertoire was used to measure amplification bias, and any remaining bias was corrected computationally. In the authors' own workflow: After raw reads were preprocessed to remove errors, the CDR3 was defined following IMGT conventions as running from the conserved cysteine to phenylalanine. Clonality was computed as 1 minus the Shannon entropy, with the entropy normalized by log2 of the number of productive unique TCRs. CD4 or CD8 identity of scalp clones was inferred by cross-referencing scalp TCRbeta sequences with sorted blood CD4 and CD8 repertoires. TCRdb's version of the immuneACCESS table is confined to in-frame rearrangements and falls short of the full clone set. An unresolved V gene accounts for under half of the shortfall where checked; the remainder is of unknown origin. V and J calls and clone size are as listed in that table; D and trimming were resolved from the DNA. Counted in this sample were roughly 92,000 clones; around 70% of them appeared once. The ten largest account for roughly a sixth of the sample.

The V and J segments used are TRBV5-6 and TRBJ2-7; a tentative D match to TRBD2 spans 6 bases. This material consisted of CD8+ T cells sorted from blood, taken at week 44, from a patient treated with tofacitinib. The receptor's source is a human donor with alopecia areata. The CDR3 region reads CASSLGGQEQYF. In nucleotide form, the sequence is TGTGCCAGCAGCCTGGGGGGTCAGGAGCAGTACTTC.